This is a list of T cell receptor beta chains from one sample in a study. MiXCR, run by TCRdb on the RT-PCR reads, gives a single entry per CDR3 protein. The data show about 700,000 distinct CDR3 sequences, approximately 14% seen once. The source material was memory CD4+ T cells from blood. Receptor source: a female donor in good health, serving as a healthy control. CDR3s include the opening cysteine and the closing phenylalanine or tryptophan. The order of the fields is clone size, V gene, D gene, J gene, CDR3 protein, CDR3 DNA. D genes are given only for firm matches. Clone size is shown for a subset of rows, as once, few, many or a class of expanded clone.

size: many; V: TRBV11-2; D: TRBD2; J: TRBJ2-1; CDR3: CASSPTERGGYNEQFF; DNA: TGTGCCAGCAGCCCAACCGAGCGGGGGGGCTACAATGAGCAGTTCTTC
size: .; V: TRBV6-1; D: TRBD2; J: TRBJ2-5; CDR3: CASSGESGREETQYF; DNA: TGTGCCAGCAGTGGAGAAAGCGGGAGGGAAGAGACCCAGTACTTC
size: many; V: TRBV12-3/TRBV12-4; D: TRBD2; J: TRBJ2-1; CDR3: CASNPGGSSYNEQFF; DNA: TGTGCCAGCAACCCGGGGGGAAGCTCCTACAATGAGCAGTTCTTC
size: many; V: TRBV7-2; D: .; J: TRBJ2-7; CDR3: CASSQGGTWSYEQYF; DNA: TGTGCCAGCAGCCAAGGGGGGACATGGTCCTACGAGCAGTACTTC
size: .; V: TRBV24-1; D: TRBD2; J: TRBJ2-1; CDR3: CATSDFGTSGSLGEQFF; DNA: TGTGCCACCAGTGATTTCGGGACTAGCGGGAGTTTGGGTGAGCAGTTCTTC
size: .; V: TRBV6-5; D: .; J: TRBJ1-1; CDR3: CASRNTQDEAFF; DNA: TGTGCCAGCAGAAACACCCAGGATGAAGCTTTCTTT
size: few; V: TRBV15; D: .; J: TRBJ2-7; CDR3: CATRGPGSYEQYF; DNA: TGTGCCACCAGGGGCCCAGGGTCGTACGAGCAGTACTTC
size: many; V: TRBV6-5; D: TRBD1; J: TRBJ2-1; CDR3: CASSYSGQGNNEQFF; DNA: TGTGCCAGCAGTTACTCGGGACAGGGAAACAATGAGCAGTTCTTC
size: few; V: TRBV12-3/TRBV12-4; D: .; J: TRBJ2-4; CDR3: CASSLGQAKNIQYF; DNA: TGTGCCAGCAGTTTAGGCCAAGCCAAAAACATTCAGTACTTC
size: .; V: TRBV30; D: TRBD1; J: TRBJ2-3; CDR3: CAWSEGQGATDTQYF; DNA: TGTGCCTGGAGCGAGGGACAGGGGGCGACAGATACGCAGTATTTT
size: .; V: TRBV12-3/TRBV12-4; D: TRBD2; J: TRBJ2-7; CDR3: CASSPSGSPDEQYF; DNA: TGTGCCAGCAGCCCTAGCGGGAGCCCGGACGAGCAGTACTTC
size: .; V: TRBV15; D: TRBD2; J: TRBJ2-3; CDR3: CATSRAPGLAGVGDTQYF; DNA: TGTGCCACCAGCAGAGCCCCGGGACTAGCGGGAGTGGGAGATACGCAGTATTTT
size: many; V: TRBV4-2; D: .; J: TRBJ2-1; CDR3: CASSPSGPRRGNEQFF; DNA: TGTGCCAGCAGCCCGTCCGGGCCGCGACGGGGCAATGAGCAGTTCTTC